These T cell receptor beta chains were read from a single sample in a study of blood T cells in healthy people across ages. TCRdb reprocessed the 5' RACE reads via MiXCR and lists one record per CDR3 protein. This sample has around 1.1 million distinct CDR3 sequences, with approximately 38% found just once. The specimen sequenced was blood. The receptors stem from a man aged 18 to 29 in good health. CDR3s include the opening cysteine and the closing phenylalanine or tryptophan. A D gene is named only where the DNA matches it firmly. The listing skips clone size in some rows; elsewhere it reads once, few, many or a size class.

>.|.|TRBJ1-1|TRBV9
CASSVVGQEAFF
TGTGCCAGCAGCGTAGTCGGGCAAGAAGCTTTCTTT
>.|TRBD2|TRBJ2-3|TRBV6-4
CASSVAGGPGTDTQYF
TGTGCCAGCAGTGTGGCGGGGGGGCCCGGCACAGATACGCAGTATTTT
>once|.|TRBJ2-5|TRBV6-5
CTSSYRGYKEETQYF
TGTACCAGCAGTTATAGGGGGTACAAGGAAGAGACCCAGTACTTC
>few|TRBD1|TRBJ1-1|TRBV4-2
CASSQLQGGTEAFF
TGTGCCAGCAGCCAACTACAGGGGGGGACTGAAGCTTTCTTT
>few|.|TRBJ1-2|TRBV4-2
CASNQVAAGIYGYTF
TGTGCCAGCAACCAAGTTGCGGCGGGGATCTATGGCTACACCTTC
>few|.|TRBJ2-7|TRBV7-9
CASSRSTYEQYF
TGTGCCAGCAGCCGAAGTACCTACGAGCAGTACTTC
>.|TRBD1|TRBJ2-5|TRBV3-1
CASSQVVRTGVHNEQYF
TGTGCCAGCAGCCAAGTAGTTAGGACAGGGGTACACAATGAGCAGTACTTC
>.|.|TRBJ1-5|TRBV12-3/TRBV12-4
CASSLGIHSNQPQHF
TGTGCCAGCAGTTTGGGTATCCATAGCAATCAGCCCCAGCATTTT
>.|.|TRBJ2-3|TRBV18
CASSPLRTDTQYF
TGTGCCAGCTCACCTCTGCGCACAGATACGCAGTATTTT
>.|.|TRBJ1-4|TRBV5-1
CASSLAQGNEKLFF
TGCGCCAGCAGCTTGGCCCAGGGTAATGAAAAACTGTTTTTT
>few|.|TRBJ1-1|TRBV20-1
CSATRTENTEAFF
TGCAGTGCTACACGGACAGAAAACACTGAAGCTTTCTTT
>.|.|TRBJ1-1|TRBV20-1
CSARDSRPMNTEAFF
TGCAGCGCTAGAGATTCGAGACCTATGAACACTGAAGCTTTCTTT
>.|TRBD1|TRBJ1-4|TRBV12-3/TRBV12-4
CASSLPGQGGEKLFF
TGTGCCAGCAGTTTACCGGGACAGGGTGGCGAAAAACTGTTTTTT
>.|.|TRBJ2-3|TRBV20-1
CSASGTQSTDTQYF
TGCAGTGCTAGCGGGACACAAAGCACAGATACGCAGTATTTT
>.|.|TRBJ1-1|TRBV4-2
CASSQEGPQTEAFF
TGTGCCAGCAGCCAAGAGGGCCCCCAAACTGAAGCTTTCTTT
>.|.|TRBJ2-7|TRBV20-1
CSARDTGHPYEQYF
TGCAGTGCTAGAGATACGGGACACCCTTACGAGCAGTACTTC
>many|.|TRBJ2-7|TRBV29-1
CSVESQDYEQYF
TGCAGCGTTGAAAGCCAGGACTACGAGCAGTACTTC
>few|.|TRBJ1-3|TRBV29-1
CSVDVDSGNTIYF
TGCAGCGTTGACGTCGACTCTGGAAACACCATATATTTT
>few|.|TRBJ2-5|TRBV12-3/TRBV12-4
CASSPSLKTQYF
TGTGCCAGCAGTCCTAGCCTTAAGACCCAGTACTTC
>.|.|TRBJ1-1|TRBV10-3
CAISESEDTEAFF
TGTGCCATCAGTGAGTCTGAGGACACTGAAGCTTTCTTT
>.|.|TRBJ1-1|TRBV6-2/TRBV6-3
CASSLNLRNTEAFF
TGTGCCAGCAGTCTAAACCTTAGGAACACTGAAGCTTTCTTT
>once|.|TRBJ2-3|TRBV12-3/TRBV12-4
CASSLASQGAVADTQYF
TGTGCCAGCAGTTTAGCCTCGCAGGGAGCAGTGGCAGATACGCAGTATTTT
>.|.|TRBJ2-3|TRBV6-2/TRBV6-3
CASRFVGSRGGTDTQYF
TGTGCCAGCAGATTCGTCGGATCCCGTGGGGGCACAGATACGCAGTATTTT
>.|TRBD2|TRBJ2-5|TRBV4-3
CASSQDTSGGTQYF
TGCGCCAGCAGCCAAGATACTAGCGGGGGGACCCAGTACTTC
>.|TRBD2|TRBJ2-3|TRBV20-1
CSARGRQRGFDDTQYF
TGCAGTGCTAGGGGGCGCCAGCGGGGGTTCGACGATACGCAGTATTTT
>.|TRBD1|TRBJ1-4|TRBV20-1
CSARERLWTGRSEKLFF
TGCAGTGCTAGAGAACGCTTGTGGACAGGGAGAAGTGAAAAACTGTTTTTT
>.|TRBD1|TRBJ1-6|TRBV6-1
CASSEGTGLHSPLHF
TGTGCCAGCAGTGAAGGGACAGGCCTTCATTCACCCCTCCACTTT
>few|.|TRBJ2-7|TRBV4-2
CASSQDLGVRPYEQYF
TGTGCCAGCAGCCAAGATCTAGGGGTCCGCCCCTACGAGCAGTACTTC
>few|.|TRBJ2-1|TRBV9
CASSEGGLYNEQFF
TGTGCCAGCAGCGAGGGGGGCCTCTACAATGAGCAGTTCTTC
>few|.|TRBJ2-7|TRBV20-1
CSALKWDGSYEQYF
TGCAGTGCTCTCAAATGGGACGGAAGCTACGAGCAGTACTTC
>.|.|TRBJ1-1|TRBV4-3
CASSQGPGLNTEAFF
TGCGCCAGCAGCCAAGGGCCGGGGCTGAACACTGAAGCTTTCTTT
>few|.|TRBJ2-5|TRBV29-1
CSSGAQETQYF
TGCAGCTCAGGCGCGCAAGAGACCCAGTACTTC
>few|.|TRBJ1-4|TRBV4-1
CASSQPGRNEKLFF
TGCGCCAGCAGCCAACCGGGGCGGAACGAAAAACTGTTTTTT
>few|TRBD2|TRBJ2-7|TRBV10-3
CAIGRGDYEQYF
TGTGCCATCGGTCGGGGGGACTACGAGCAGTACTTC
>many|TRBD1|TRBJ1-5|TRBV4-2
CASSETGGNQPQHF
TGTGCCAGCAGTGAGACAGGGGGCAATCAGCCCCAGCATTTT
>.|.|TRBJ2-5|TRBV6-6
CASSYGGIQETQYF
TGTGCCAGCAGTTACGGGGGGATCCAAGAGACCCAGTACTTC
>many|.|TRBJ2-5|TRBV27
CASSLSRLPETQYF
TGTGCCAGCAGTTTAAGCAGACTCCCGGAGACCCAGTACTTC
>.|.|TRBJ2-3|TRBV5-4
CAGSLGGQRTDTQYF
TGTGCCGGCAGCTTGGGTGGACAGCGCACAGATACGCAGTATTTT
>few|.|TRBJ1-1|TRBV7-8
CASSLATGTYTEAFF
TGTGCCAGCAGCTTAGCCACAGGGACATACACTGAAGCTTTCTTT
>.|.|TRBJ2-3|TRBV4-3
CASSQGRASLDTDTQYF
TGCGCCAGCAGCCAAGGGAGGGCGAGTCTAGACACAGATACGCAGTATTTT
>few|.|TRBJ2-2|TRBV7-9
CASSSRDTGELFF
TGTGCCAGCAGCTCCAGGGACACCGGGGAGCTGTTTTTT
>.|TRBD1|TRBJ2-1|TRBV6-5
CAGSFDRPGTGLDEQFF
TGTGCCGGCAGTTTCGACCGTCCCGGGACAGGTTTGGATGAGCAGTTCTTC
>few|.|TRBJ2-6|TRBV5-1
CASSLGYRAGANVLTF
TGCGCCAGCAGCTTGGGTTATCGGGCTGGGGCCAACGTCCTGACTTTC
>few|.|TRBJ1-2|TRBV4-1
CASSPRANDGYTF
TGCGCCAGCAGCCCCCGGGCTAATGATGGCTACACCTTC
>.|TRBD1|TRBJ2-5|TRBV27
CASSSTGGYETQYF
TGTGCCAGCAGCTCCACAGGGGGCTACGAGACCCAGTACTTC
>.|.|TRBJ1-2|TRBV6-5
CASSYSKWGNGYTF
TGTGCCAGCAGTTACTCGAAATGGGGAAATGGCTACACCTTC
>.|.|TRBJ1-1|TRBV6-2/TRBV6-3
CASRTRDRVNTEAFF
TGTGCCAGCAGAACCCGGGACCGTGTGAACACTGAAGCTTTCTTT
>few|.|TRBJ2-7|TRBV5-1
CASSLLRDSYNEQYF
TGCGCCAGCAGCTTGTTAAGGGATTCCTACAATGAGCAGTACTTC
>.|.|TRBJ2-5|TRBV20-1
CSARRDRQETQYF
TGCAGTGCCAGGCGAGACAGACAAGAGACCCAGTACTTC
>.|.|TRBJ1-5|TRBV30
CAWQGSGQPQHF
TGTGCCTGGCAGGGGAGCGGACAGCCCCAGCATTTT
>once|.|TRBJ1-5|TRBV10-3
CAISESLSNQPQHF
TGTGCCATCAGTGAGAGTTTGAGCAATCAGCCCCAGCATTTT
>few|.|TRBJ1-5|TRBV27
CASSLSAVSNQPQHF
TGTGCCAGCAGTTTGTCGGCCGTTAGCAATCAGCCCCAGCATTTT
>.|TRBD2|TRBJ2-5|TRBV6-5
CASSYRSGGAHNEQYF
TGTGCCAGCAGTTACCGGAGCGGGGGGGCCCACAATGAGCAGTACTTC
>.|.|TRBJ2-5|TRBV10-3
CAISEGLGVIQETQYF
TGTGCCATCAGTGAGGGTTTGGGAGTGATCCAAGAGACCCAGTACTTC